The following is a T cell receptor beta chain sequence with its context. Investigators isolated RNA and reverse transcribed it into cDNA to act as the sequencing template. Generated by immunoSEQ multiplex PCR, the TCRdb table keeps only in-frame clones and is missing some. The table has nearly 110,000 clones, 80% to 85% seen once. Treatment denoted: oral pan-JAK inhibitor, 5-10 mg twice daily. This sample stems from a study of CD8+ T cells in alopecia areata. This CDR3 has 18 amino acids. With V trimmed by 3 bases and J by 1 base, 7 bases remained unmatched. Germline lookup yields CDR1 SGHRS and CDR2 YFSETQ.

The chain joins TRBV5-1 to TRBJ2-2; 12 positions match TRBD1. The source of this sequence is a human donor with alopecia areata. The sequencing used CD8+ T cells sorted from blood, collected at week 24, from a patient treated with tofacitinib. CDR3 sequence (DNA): TGCGCCAGCAGCTCAGGGACAGGGGGCTACATGAACACCGGGGAGCTGTTTTTT. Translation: CASSSGTGGYMNTGELFF.